This T cell receptor (beta chain) was recorded in a study of T-cell reconstitution after alpha-beta-depleted transplantation in children. This sample's TCRbeta library carried unique molecular identifier barcodes. MiXCR, applied by TCRdb to the PCR reads, yields one record per CDR3 protein. This table holds roughly 23,000 distinct CDR3 sequences, approximately 11% found once. This CDR3 is 15 amino acids long. V lost 10 bases and J lost 4, with 19 bases in between. CDR1 is LGHDT, CDR2 YNNKEL, per germline (reference sequence). The sequence was collected from a human donor who donated a stem cell graft to a child with chronic granulomatous disease. This chain uses TRBV3-1 with TRBJ2-2; D is perhaps TRBD2 (6 bases). The source material was PBMCs from the stem cell graft donor, sampled from the stem cell graft. The CDR3 sequence: CATSLGPGGTGELFF. The DNA of the CDR3 is TGTGCCACCTCCCTCGGGCCCGGGGGCACCGGGGAGCTGTTTTTT.